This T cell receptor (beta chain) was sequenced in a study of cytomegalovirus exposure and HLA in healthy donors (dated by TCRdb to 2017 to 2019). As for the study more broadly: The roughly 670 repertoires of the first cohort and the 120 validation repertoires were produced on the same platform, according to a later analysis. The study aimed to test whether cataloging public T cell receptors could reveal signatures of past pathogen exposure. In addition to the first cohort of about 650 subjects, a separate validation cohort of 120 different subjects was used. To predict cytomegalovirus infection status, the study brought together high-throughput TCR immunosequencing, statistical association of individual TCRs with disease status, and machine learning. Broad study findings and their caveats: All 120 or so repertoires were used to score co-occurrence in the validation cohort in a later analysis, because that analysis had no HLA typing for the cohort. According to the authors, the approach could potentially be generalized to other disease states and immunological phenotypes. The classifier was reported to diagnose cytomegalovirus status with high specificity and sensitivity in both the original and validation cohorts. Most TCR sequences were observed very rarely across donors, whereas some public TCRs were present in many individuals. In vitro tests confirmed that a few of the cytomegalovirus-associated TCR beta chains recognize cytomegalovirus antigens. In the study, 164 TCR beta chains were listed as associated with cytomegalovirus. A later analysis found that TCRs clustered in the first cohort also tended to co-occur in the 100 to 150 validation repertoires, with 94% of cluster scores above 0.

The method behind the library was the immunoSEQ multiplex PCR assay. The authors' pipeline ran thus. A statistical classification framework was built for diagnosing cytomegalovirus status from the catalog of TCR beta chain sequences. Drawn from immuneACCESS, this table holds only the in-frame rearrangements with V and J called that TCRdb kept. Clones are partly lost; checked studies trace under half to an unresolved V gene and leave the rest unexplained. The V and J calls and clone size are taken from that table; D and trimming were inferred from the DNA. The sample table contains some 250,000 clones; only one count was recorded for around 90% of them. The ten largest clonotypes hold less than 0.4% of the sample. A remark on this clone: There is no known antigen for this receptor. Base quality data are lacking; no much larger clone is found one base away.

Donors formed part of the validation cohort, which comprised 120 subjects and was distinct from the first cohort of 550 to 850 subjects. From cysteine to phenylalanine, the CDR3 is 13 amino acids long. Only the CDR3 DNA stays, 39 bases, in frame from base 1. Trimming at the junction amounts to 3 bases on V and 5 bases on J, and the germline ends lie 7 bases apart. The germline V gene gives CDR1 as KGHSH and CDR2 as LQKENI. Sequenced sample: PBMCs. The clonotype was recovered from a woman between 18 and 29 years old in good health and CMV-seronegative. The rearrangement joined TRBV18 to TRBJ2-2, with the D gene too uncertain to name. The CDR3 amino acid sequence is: CASSPGETGELFF. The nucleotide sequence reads TGTGCCAGCTCACCTGGAGAGACCGGGGAGCTGTTTTTT.